Listed below are T cell receptor beta chains from one sample, sequenced in a study of blood T cell repertoires in COVID-19. Generated by immunoSEQ multiplex PCR, the TCRdb table keeps only in-frame clones and is missing some. The repertoire has some 150,000 clones, 70% to 90% of them found once; the top ten carry more than 2%. The material sequenced was peripheral blood. These receptors were obtained from a human donor with acute or convalescent COVID-19. The donor label of this sample is uncertain. Both conserved end residues are part of each CDR3. Each record gives: J gene, D gene, V gene, clone size, CDR3 DNA, CDR3 protein. The D gene is left open where the match is weak. Size is omitted from some rows. Given values are once, few, many or a class for expanded clones.

J gene: TRBJ1-5; D gene: -; V gene: TRBV5-1; clone size: -; CDR3 DNA: TGCGCCAGCAGCTTGACAGGGTCGAGCAATCAGCCCCAGCATTTT; CDR3 protein: CASSLTGSSNQPQHF
J gene: TRBJ1-2; D gene: TRBD1; V gene: TRBV7-2; clone size: -; CDR3 DNA: TGTGCCAGCAGCTTAGTCGCGGCAGGGGGCGCCGGTGGCTACACCTTC; CDR3 protein: CASSLVAAGGAGGYTF
J gene: TRBJ2-2; D gene: -; V gene: TRBV7-9; clone size: -; CDR3 DNA: TGTGCCAGCAGCTTAGCCCCGTTGGACATGAGGACCGGGGAGCTGTTTTTT; CDR3 protein: CASSLAPLDMRTGELFF
J gene: TRBJ2-1; D gene: -; V gene: TRBV24-1; clone size: -; CDR3 DNA: TGTGCCACCAGTGATTTTCCCCAAGAGCAGTTCTTC; CDR3 protein: CATSDFPQEQFF
J gene: TRBJ1-1; D gene: -; V gene: TRBV3-1/TRBV3-2; clone size: -; CDR3 DNA: TGTGCCAGCAGCCAAGTTTCAGGGGATACTGAAGCTTTCTTT; CDR3 protein: CASSQVSGDTEAFF
J gene: TRBJ2-7; D gene: TRBD1; V gene: TRBV6-5; clone size: -; CDR3 DNA: TGTGCCAGCAGCTTCCAGGGGGCGGCGGAGCAGTACTTC; CDR3 protein: CASSFQGAAEQYF
J gene: TRBJ1-2; D gene: TRBD1; V gene: TRBV9; clone size: -; CDR3 DNA: TGTGCCAGCAGCGGGACAGGGGGAAACTATGGCTACACCTTC; CDR3 protein: CASSGTGGNYGYTF
J gene: TRBJ2-1; D gene: -; V gene: TRBV9; clone size: -; CDR3 DNA: TGTGCCAGCGCTAGCGACACCTACAATGAGCAGTTCTTC; CDR3 protein: CASASDTYNEQFF
J gene: TRBJ1-2; D gene: -; V gene: TRBV19; clone size: few; CDR3 DNA: TGTGCCACTCGCGGGGAGTTGGGCTACACCTTC; CDR3 protein: CATRGELGYTF
J gene: TRBJ1-2; D gene: -; V gene: TRBV6-5; clone size: -; CDR3 DNA: TGTGCCAGCAGTTTAGGTGGATTGACAGCCTATGGCTACACCTTC; CDR3 protein: CASSLGGLTAYGYTF
J gene: TRBJ2-1; D gene: TRBD2; V gene: TRBV7-2; clone size: once; CDR3 DNA: TGTGCCAGCAGCCTCTTCGGGACTAGCGAGCACAATGAGCAGTTCTTC; CDR3 protein: CASSLFGTSEHNEQFF
J gene: TRBJ2-1; D gene: -; V gene: TRBV4-3; clone size: -; CDR3 DNA: TGCGCCAGCAGCCCACAGGGAGCTGACAATGAGCAGTTCTTC; CDR3 protein: CASSPQGADNEQFF
J gene: TRBJ1-2; D gene: -; V gene: TRBV20-1; clone size: -; CDR3 DNA: TGCAGTGCTGGAGACAGTATCTACACCTTC; CDR3 protein: CSAGDSIYTF
J gene: TRBJ2-5; D gene: TRBD1; V gene: TRBV10-1; clone size: -; CDR3 DNA: TGCGCCAGCAGTGAGTCTGGTTCAGGTGCCCAGGGGGTTCAAGAGACCCAGTACTTC; CDR3 protein: CASSESGSGAQGVQETQYF
J gene: TRBJ2-7; D gene: -; V gene: TRBV19; clone size: -; CDR3 DNA: TGTGCCAGTAGTCACAGCGACGGGGGCTACGAGCAGTACTTC; CDR3 protein: CASSHSDGGYEQYF
J gene: TRBJ1-4; D gene: -; V gene: TRBV15; clone size: -; CDR3 DNA: TGTGCCACCAGCATCAACCGGGGGGTGAATGAAAAACTGTTTTTT; CDR3 protein: CATSINRGVNEKLFF
J gene: TRBJ1-4; D gene: -; V gene: TRBV6-5; clone size: -; CDR3 DNA: TGTGCCAGCAGTTACTCGAGAACAGGAGCTAATGAAAAACTGTTTTTT; CDR3 protein: CASSYSRTGANEKLFF
J gene: TRBJ2-2; D gene: -; V gene: TRBV9; clone size: -; CDR3 DNA: TGTGCCAGCAGCGTAGGACAGGTAGACACCGGGGAGCTGTTTTTT; CDR3 protein: CASSVGQVDTGELFF
J gene: TRBJ2-1; D gene: -; V gene: TRBV5-1; clone size: -; CDR3 DNA: TGCGCCAGCAGCGTACAGGGTGTGGGCAATGAGCAGTTCTTC; CDR3 protein: CASSVQGVGNEQFF
J gene: TRBJ1-5; D gene: -; V gene: TRBV28; clone size: -; CDR3 DNA: TGTGCCAGCAGTTTTGACAGTGCAAGTAGCAATCAGCCCCAGCATTTT; CDR3 protein: CASSFDSASSNQPQHF
J gene: TRBJ2-1; D gene: TRBD2; V gene: TRBV3-1/TRBV3-2; clone size: once; CDR3 DNA: TGTGCCAGCAGCCAAGAGTACAGCGGGGCCACTCGCGATGAGCAGTTCTTC; CDR3 protein: CASSQEYSGATRDEQFF
J gene: TRBJ2-5; D gene: TRBD1; V gene: TRBV2; clone size: once; CDR3 DNA: TGTGCCAGCACGCAACAGGGGGTTGGGGAGACCCAGTACTTC; CDR3 protein: CASTQQGVGETQYF
J gene: TRBJ1-3; D gene: -; V gene: TRBV19; clone size: -; CDR3 DNA: TGTGCCCCTAGGACAGAATCTGGAAACACCATATATTTT; CDR3 protein: CAPRTESGNTIYF
J gene: TRBJ2-3; D gene: -; V gene: TRBV7-2; clone size: -; CDR3 DNA: TGTGCCAGCAGCTTAGAGCGACGGATCACAGATACGCAGTATTTT; CDR3 protein: CASSLERRITDTQYF
J gene: TRBJ2-2; D gene: -; V gene: TRBV5-6; clone size: -; CDR3 DNA: TGTGCCAGCAGCTCTATAACAGGGCTAGGCGCGAACACCGGGGAGCTGTTTTTT; CDR3 protein: CASSSITGLGANTGELFF
J gene: TRBJ1-2; D gene: TRBD1; V gene: TRBV7-9; clone size: once; CDR3 DNA: TGTGCCAGCAGCACAAAGACAGGGGGATCGGACTATGGCTACACCTTC; CDR3 protein: CASSTKTGGSDYGYTF
J gene: TRBJ1-4; D gene: TRBD1; V gene: TRBV19; clone size: -; CDR3 DNA: TGTGCCAGTAGGGACAGGGGCGGTGAGTCTAATGAAAAACTGTTTTTT; CDR3 protein: CASRDRGGESNEKLFF
J gene: TRBJ1-2; D gene: TRBD1; V gene: TRBV15; clone size: -; CDR3 DNA: TGTGCCACCAGCAGACAGACAGGGCCCTATGGCTACACCTTC; CDR3 protein: CATSRQTGPYGYTF
J gene: TRBJ2-3; D gene: -; V gene: TRBV9; clone size: -; CDR3 DNA: TGTGCCAGCAGCGTAGATGAGGGCCGGGGGGATACGCAGTATTTT; CDR3 protein: CASSVDEGRGDTQYF
J gene: TRBJ1-1; D gene: -; V gene: TRBV12-3/TRBV12-4; clone size: -; CDR3 DNA: TGTGCCAGCAGCCAGACAAGCACTGAAGCTTTCTTT; CDR3 protein: CASSQTSTEAFF
J gene: TRBJ2-3; D gene: TRBD1; V gene: TRBV19; clone size: -; CDR3 DNA: TGTGCCAGTAGCCTGGGACAGGGGATTGCAGATACGCAGTATTTT; CDR3 protein: CASSLGQGIADTQYF
J gene: TRBJ2-2; D gene: TRBD2; V gene: TRBV19; clone size: few; CDR3 DNA: TGTGCCAGTACTTCGCGGGGGATCTCGAACACCGGGGAGCTGTTTTTT; CDR3 protein: CASTSRGISNTGELFF
J gene: TRBJ2-2; D gene: TRBD2; V gene: TRBV5-4; clone size: -; CDR3 DNA: TGTGCCAGTGGCCAGCGGGGGAGGAACACCGGGGAGCTGTTTTTT; CDR3 protein: CASGQRGRNTGELFF
J gene: TRBJ2-6; D gene: -; V gene: TRBV6-2/TRBV6-3; clone size: -; CDR3 DNA: TGTGCCAGCAGTACTTCTAGGAAAGGGGCCAACGTCCTGACTTTC; CDR3 protein: CASSTSRKGANVLTF
J gene: TRBJ1-1; D gene: -; V gene: TRBV2; clone size: -; CDR3 DNA: TGTGCCAGCATCCTCAGGGGAGTTGAAGCTTTCTTT; CDR3 protein: CASILRGVEAFF
J gene: TRBJ1-2; D gene: -; V gene: TRBV28; clone size: -; CDR3 DNA: TGTGCCAGCAGTTTAAATTTGGGCAGGGGCTATGGCTACACCTTC; CDR3 protein: CASSLNLGRGYGYTF
J gene: TRBJ2-1; D gene: TRBD1; V gene: TRBV15; clone size: -; CDR3 DNA: TGTGCCACCAGCAGTCAAGGGGGGACAGGGGCAGACAATGAGCAGTTCTTC; CDR3 protein: CATSSQGGTGADNEQFF